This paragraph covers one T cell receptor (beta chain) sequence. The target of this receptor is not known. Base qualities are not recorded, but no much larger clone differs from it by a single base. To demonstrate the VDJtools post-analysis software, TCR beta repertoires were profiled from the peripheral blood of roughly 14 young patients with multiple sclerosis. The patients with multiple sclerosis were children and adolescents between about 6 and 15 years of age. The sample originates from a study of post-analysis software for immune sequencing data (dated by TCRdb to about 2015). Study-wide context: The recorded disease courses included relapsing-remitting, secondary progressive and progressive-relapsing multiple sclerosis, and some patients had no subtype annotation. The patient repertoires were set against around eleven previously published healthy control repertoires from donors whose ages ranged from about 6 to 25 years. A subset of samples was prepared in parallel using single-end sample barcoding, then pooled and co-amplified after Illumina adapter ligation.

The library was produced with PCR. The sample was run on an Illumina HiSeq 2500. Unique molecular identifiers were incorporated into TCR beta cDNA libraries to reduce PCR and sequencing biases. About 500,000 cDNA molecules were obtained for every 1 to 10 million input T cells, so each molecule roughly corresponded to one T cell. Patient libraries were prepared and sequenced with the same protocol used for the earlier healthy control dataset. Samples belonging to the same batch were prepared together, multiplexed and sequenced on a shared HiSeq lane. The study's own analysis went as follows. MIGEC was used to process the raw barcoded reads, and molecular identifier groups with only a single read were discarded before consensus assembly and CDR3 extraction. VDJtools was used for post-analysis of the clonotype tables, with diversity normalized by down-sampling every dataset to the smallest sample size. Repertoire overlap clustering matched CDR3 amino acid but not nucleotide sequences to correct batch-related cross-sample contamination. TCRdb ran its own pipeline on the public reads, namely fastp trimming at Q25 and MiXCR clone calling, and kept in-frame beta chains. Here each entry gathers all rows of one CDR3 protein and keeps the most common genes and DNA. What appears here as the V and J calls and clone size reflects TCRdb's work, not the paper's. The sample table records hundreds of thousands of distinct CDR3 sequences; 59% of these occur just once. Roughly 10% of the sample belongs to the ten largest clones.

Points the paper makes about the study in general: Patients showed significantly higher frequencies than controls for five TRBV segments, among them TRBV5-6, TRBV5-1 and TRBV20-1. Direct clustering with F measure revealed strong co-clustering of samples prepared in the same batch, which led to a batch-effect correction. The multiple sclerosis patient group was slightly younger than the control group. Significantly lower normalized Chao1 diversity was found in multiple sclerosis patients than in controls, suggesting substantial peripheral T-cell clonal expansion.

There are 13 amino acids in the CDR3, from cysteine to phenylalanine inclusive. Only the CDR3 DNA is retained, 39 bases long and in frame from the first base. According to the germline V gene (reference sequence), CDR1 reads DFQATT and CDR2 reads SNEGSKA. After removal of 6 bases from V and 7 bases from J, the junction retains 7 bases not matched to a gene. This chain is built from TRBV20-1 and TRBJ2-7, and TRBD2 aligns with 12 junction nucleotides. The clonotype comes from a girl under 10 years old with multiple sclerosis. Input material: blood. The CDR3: CSALLAGGGEQYF. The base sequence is TGCAGTGCGTTACTAGCGGGAGGAGGGGAGCAGTACTTC.